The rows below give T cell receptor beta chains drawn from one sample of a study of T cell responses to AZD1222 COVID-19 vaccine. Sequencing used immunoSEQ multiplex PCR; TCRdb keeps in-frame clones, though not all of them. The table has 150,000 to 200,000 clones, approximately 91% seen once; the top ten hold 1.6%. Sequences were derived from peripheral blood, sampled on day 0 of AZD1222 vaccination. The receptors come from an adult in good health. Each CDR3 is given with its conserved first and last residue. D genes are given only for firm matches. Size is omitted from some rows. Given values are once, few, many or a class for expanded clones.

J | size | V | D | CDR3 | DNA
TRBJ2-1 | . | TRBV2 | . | CASSDRPQTYNEQFF | TGTGCCAGCAGTGATCGACCCCAAACCTACAATGAGCAGTTCTTC
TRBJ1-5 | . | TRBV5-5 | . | CASSLGQGYSNQPQHF | TGTGCCAGCAGCTTGGGGCAGGGGTATAGCAATCAGCCCCAGCATTTT
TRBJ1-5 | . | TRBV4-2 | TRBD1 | CASSPGQQDQPQHF | TGTGCCAGCAGCCCGGGACAGCAAGATCAGCCCCAGCATTTT
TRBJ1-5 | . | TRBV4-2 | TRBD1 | CASSQERGQGKQPQHF | TGTGCCAGCAGCCAAGAAAGGGGACAGGGTAAACAGCCCCAGCATTTT
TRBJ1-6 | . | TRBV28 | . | CASRSDTGVSSYNSPLHF | TGTGCCAGCAGGTCCGACACGGGGGTAAGCTCCTATAATTCACCCCTCCACTTT
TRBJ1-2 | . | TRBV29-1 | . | CSAQSESNYGYTF | TGCAGCGCCCAATCGGAGTCTAACTATGGCTACACCTTC
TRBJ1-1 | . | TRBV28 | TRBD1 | CASSSSGVTGGGWAFF | TGTGCCAGCAGTTCTTCTGGGGTTACAGGGGGCGGTTGGGCTTTCTTT
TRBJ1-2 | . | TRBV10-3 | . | CAIRGRSTNYGYTF | TGTGCCATCAGGGGACGGAGTACTAACTATGGCTACACCTTC
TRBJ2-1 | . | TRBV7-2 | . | CASNQPGLNYNEQFF | TGTGCCAGCAACCAACCGGGGCTGAATTACAATGAGCAGTTCTTC
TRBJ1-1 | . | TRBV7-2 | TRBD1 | CASSLVSQGAPLEAFF | TGTGCCAGCAGCTTAGTTAGCCAGGGGGCTCCCTTAGAGGCTTTCTTT
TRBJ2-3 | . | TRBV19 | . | CASSIPSGDTQYF | TGTGCCAGTAGTATCCCGTCGGGAGATACGCAGTATTTT
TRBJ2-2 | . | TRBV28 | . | CASSLSNTHTGELFF | TGTGCCAGCAGTTTATCGAACACCCACACCGGGGAGCTGTTTTTT
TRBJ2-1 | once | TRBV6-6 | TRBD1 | CASSYSRTGLNEQFF | TGTGCCAGCAGTTACTCGAGGACAGGCCTCAATGAGCAGTTCTTC
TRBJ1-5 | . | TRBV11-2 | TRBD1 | CASSLSLDRGPNQPQHF | TGTGCCAGCAGCTTATCTCTCGACAGGGGGCCCAATCAGCCCCAGCATTTT
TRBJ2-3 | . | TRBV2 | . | CASSRTTDTQYF | TGTGCCAGCAGTAGGACCACAGATACGCAGTATTTT
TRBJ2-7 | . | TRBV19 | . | CASSIGSGLASYEQYF | TGTGCCAGTAGTATAGGGTCGGGTCTAGCATCCTACGAGCAGTACTTC
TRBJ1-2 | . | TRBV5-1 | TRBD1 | CASSLGARGSRTLYGYTF | TGCGCCAGCAGCTTGGGGGCCAGGGGGAGTAGGACCCTCTATGGCTACACCTTC
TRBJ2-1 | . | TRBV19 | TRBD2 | CASSMIDGGYEQFF | TGTGCCAGTAGTATGATTGACGGGGGGTATGAGCAGTTCTTC
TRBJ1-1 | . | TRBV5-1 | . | CASSLGGFRVNTEAFF | TGCGCCAGCAGCTTGGGAGGCTTTCGGGTGAACACTGAAGCTTTCTTT
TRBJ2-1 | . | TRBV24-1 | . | CATSDLLSSLQFWGSYNEQFF | TGTGCCACCAGTGATTTGCTCTCCTCCCTACAGTTCTGGGGCTCCTACAATGAGCAGTTCTTC
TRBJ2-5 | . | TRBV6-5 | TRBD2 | CASQSIAGEKTQYF | TGTGCCAGCCAATCAATTGCGGGGGAGAAGACCCAGTACTTC
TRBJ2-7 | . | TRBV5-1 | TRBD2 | CASSLEGTTYYEQYF | TGCGCCAGCAGCTTGGAAGGGACTACCTACTACGAGCAGTACTTC
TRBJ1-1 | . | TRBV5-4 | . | CASSLVFGESTEAFF | TGTGCCAGCAGCTTGGTATTTGGGGAGTCAACTGAAGCTTTCTTT
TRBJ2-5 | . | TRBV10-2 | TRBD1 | CASSERQGIRRETQYF | TGCGCCAGCAGTGAGCGACAGGGTATTCGGAGGGAGACCCAGTACTTC
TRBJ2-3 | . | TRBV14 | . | CASSQVYTQYF | TGTGCCAGCAGCCAAGTCTATACGCAGTATTTT
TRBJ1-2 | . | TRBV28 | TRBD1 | CASSARTGFTAGYTF | TGTGCCAGCAGTGCCCGGACAGGGTTCACGGCTGGCTACACCTTC
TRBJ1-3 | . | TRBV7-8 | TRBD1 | CASSPNRSGGNSGNTIYF | TGTGCCAGCAGCCCTAATCGATCAGGGGGTAACTCTGGAAACACCATATATTTT
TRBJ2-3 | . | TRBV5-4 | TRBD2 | CASSLYPGTSDADTQYF | TGTGCCAGCAGCTTGTATCCTGGGACTAGCGATGCAGATACGCAGTATTTT
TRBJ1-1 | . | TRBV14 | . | CASSRVGNTEAFF | TGTGCCAGCAGCAGGGTGGGGAACACTGAAGCTTTCTTT
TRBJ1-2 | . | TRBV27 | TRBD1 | CASRAAGQGPGYTF | TGTGCCAGCAGGGCAGCGGGACAGGGACCGGGCTACACCTTC
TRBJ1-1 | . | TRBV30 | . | CAEDGGGTEAFF | TGTGCCGAGGATGGGGGGGGCACTGAAGCTTTCTTT
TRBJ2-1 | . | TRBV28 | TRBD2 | CASSSGTSGSEQFF | TGTGCCAGCAGTTCCGGGACTAGCGGGAGTGAGCAGTTCTTC
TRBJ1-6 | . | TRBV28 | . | CASTPEGYNSPLHF | TGTGCCAGCACTCCAGAGGGGTATAATTCACCCCTCCACTTT
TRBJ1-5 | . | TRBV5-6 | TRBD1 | CASSPRDRGSNQPQHF | TGTGCCAGCAGCCCCCGGGACAGGGGTAGCAATCAGCCCCAGCATTTT
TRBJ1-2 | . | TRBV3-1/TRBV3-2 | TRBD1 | CASSLTGGSGYTF | TGTGCCAGCAGCCTTACAGGGGGGTCCGGCTACACCTTC
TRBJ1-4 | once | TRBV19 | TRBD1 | CASSDQGVANEKLFF | TGTGCCAGTAGCGACCAGGGGGTAGCTAATGAAAAACTGTTTTTT
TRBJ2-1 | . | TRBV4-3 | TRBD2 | CASSQDGAGGHSEQFF | TGCGCCAGCAGCCAAGATGGGGCGGGAGGTCACAGTGAGCAGTTCTTC
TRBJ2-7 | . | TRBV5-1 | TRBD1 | CASSLGQGSYEQYF | TGCGCCAGCAGCTTGGGACAGGGGAGCTACGAGCAGTACTTC
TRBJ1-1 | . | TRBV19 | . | CASSILGNTEAFF | TGTGCCAGTAGTATACTGGGTAACACTGAAGCTTTCTTT
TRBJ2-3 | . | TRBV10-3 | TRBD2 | CAISESSGRRADTQYF | TGTGCCATCAGTGAGTCTAGCGGGAGAAGGGCAGATACGCAGTATTTT
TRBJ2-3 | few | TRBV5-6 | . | CASSLVGGDTQYF | TGTGCCAGCAGCTTGGTGGGAGGAGATACGCAGTATTTT
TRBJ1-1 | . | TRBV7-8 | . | CASSLIRRRETEAFF | TGTGCCAGCAGCTTAATCCGCCGTCGGGAGACTGAAGCTTTCTTT
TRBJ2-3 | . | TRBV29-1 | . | CSLEGDTQYF | TGCAGCCTGGAGGGGGATACGCAGTATTTT
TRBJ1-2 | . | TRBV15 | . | CATSRDWGEDYGYTF | TGTGCCACCAGCAGAGACTGGGGGGAGGACTATGGCTACACCTTC
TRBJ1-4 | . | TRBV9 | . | CASSVADGGRRSNEKLFF | TGTGCCAGCAGCGTAGCTGACGGGGGGCGCAGGTCTAATGAAAAACTGTTTTTT
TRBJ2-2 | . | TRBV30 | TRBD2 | CAWRTSGVSGELFF | TGTGCCTGGAGGACTAGCGGGGTCTCCGGGGAGCTGTTTTTT
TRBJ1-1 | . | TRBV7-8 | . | CASYAHGTPTYDTEAFF | TGTGCCAGCTACGCCCATGGGACGCCGACCTATGACACTGAAGCTTTCTTT
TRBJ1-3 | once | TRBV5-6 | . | CASSFRGQSSGNTIYF | TGTGCCAGCAGCTTCCGGGGCCAGAGCTCTGGAAACACCATATATTTT
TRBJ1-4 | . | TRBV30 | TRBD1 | CAWGTGTNEKLFF | TGTGCCTGGGGGACAGGGACAAATGAAAAACTGTTTTTT
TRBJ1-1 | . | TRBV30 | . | CAWSRAGITEAFF | TGTGCCTGGAGTAGGGCAGGGATCACTGAAGCTTTCTTT
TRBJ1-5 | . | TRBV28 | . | CASSLGGTGNQPQHF | TGTGCCAGCAGTTTAGGGGGAACGGGTAATCAGCCCCAGCATTTT
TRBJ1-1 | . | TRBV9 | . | CASSIRAVGTEAFF | TGTGCCAGCAGCATACGAGCGGTGGGGACTGAAGCTTTCTTT
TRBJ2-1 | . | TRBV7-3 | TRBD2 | CASSSTSAYSYNEQFF | TGTGCCAGCAGCTCGACTAGCGCCTACTCCTACAATGAGCAGTTCTTC
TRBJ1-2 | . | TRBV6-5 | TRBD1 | CASSLTGDGVYGYTF | TGTGCCAGCAGTCTGACAGGGGATGGCGTGTATGGCTACACCTTC
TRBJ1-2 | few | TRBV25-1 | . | CASSTGLGYTF | TGTGCCAGCAGCACAGGGCTTGGCTACACCTTC